These 4 T cell receptor beta chains were all obtained from the same sample, sequenced in a study of cytomegalovirus exposure and HLA in healthy donors. Amplification used 60 Vbeta primers and 13 Jbeta primers. Sequencing was performed with immunoSEQ multiplex PCR; in TCRdb, only in-frame clones are kept and a portion is missing. Among fewer than 200,000 clones, less than 80% were seen once, and the ten largest hold less than 0.9%. Input material: PBMCs. The receptors stem from a female donor in good health and CMV-seronegative.

The rearrangement links TRBV30 to TRBJ1-5, with D possibly being TRBD1 (6 bases). Germline values: CDR1 GTSNPN, CDR2 SVGIG (reference sequence). Trimming pared 0 bases from V and 4 bases from J, leaving 16 bases between. The CDR3 totals 16 residues. CDR3 region: CAWSVPGGLGNQPQHF. CDR3 DNA: TGTGCCTGGAGTGTACCGGGGGGGCTAGGGAATCAGCCCCAGCATTTT.

The rearrangement uses TRBV7-6 and TRBJ1-1, with D hard to call. Per the germline V gene, CDR1 is SGHVS and CDR2 is FNYEAQ. The CDR3 consists of 13 residues. Trimming cost V 5 bases and J 0 bases, with 7 bases left between them. The CDR3 DNA reads TGTGCCAGCAGCCCAGACATGAACACTGAAGCTTTCTTT. Translation gives CASSPDMNTEAFF.

The chain recombines TRBV5-4 with TRBJ2-2; maybe TRBD1 (6 bases). The CDR3 sequence is 16 residues long. The V gene's germline CDR1 is SGHNT and CDR2 YYREEE (reference sequence). V was cut by 3 bases and J by 5 bases, with 17 bases left in between. The CDR3 sequence: CASSSRTTGRTGELFF. In DNA form, the CDR3 reads TGTGCCAGCAGCTCCCGCACGACAGGCCGAACCGGGGAGCTGTTTTTT.

V usage is TRBV29-1 and J usage is TRBJ2-3; 16 bases are shared with TRBD2. The CDR3 totals 15 residues. V dropped 7 bases and J dropped 5; count of bases not matched to a gene: 6. Germline lookup yields CDR1 SQVTM and CDR2 ANQGSEA. DNA for the CDR3: TGCAGCGGAACTGGGACTAGCGGGAGGGTAGATACGCAGTATTTT. The encoded protein is CSGTGTSGRVDTQYF.